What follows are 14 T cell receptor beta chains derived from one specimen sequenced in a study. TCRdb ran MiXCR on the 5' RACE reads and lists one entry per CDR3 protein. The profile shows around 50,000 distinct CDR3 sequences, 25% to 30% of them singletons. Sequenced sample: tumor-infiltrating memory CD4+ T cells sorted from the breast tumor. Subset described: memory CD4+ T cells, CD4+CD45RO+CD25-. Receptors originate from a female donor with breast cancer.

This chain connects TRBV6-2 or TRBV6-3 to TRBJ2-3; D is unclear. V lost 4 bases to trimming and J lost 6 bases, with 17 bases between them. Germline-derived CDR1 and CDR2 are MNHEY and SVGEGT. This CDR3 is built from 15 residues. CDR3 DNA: TGTGCCAGCAGTTCCTATACACAATCTTTCGATACGCAGTATTTT. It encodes CASSSYTQSFDTQYF.

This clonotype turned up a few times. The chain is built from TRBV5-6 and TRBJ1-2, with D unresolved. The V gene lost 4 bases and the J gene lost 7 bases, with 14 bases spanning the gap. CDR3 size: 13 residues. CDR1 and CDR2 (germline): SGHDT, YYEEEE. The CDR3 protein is CASSIVGSGGYTF. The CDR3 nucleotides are TGTGCCAGCAGCATCGTGGGGAGTGGTGGCTACACCTTC.

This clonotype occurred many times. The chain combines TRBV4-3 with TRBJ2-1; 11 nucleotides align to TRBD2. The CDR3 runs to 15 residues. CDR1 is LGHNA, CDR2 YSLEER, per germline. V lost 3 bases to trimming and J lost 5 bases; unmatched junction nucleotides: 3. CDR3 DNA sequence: TGCGCCAGCAGCCATGAGGGACTAGCGGACAATGAGCAGTTCTTC. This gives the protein CASSHEGLADNEQFF.

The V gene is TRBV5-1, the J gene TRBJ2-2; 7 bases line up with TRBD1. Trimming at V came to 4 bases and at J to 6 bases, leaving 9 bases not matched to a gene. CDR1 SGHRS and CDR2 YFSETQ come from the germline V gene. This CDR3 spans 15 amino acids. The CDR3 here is CASSPDRVLAGELFF. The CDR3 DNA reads TGCGCCAGCAGCCCCGACAGGGTACTCGCCGGGGAGCTGTTTTTT.

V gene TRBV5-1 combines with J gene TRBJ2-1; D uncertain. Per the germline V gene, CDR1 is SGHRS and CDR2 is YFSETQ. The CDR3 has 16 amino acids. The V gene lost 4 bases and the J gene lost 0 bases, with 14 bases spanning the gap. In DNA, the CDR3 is TGCGCCAGCAGCGGGCGGCAGCCATTCTCCTACAATGAGCAGTTCTTC. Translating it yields CASSGRQPFSYNEQFF.

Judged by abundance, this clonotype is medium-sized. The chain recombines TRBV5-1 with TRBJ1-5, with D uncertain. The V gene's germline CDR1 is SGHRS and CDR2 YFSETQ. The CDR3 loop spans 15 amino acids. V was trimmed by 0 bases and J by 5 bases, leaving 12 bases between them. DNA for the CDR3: TGCGCCAGCAGCTTGGATGGAGGGTCTTATCAGCCCCAGCATTTT. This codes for CASSLDGGSYQPQHF.

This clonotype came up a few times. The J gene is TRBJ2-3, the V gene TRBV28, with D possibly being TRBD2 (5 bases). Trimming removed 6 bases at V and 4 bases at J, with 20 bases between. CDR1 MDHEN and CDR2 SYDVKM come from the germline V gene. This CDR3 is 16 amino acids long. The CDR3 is CASRSPTRSFADTQYF. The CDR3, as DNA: TGTGCCAGCAGATCCCCCACTAGAAGTTTCGCAGATACGCAGTATTTT.

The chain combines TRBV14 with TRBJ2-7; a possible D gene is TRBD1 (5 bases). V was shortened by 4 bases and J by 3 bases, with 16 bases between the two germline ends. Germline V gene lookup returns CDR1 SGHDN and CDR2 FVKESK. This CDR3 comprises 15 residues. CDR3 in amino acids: CASSPLGSQGYEQYF. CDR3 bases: TGTGCCAGCAGCCCCTTGGGCAGTCAGGGCTACGAGCAGTACTTC.

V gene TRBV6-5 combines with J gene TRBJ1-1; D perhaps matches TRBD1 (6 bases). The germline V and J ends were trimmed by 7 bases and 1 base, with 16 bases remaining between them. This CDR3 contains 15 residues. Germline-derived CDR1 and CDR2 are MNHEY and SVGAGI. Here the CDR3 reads CASTLSGTPNTEAFF. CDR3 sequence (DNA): TGTGCCAGCACCCTATCCGGGACACCGAACACTGAAGCTTTCTTT.

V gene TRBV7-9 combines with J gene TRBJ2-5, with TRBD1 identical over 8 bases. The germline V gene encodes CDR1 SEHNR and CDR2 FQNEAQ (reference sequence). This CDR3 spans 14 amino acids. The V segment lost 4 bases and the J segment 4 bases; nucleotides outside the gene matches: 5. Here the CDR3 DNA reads TGTGCCAGCAGCTCACGGACAGGGAGAGAGACCCAGTACTTC. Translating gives CASSSRTGRETQYF. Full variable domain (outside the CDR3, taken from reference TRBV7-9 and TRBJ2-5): DTGVSQNPRHKITKRGQNVTFRCDPISEHNRLYWYRQTLGQGPEFLTYFQNEAQLEKSRLLSDRFSAERPKGSFSTLEIQRTEQGDSAMYLCASSSRTGRETQYFGPGTRLLVL.

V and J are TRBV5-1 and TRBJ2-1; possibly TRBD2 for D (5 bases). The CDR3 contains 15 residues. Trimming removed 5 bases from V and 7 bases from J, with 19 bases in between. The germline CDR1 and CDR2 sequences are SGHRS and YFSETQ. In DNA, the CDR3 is TGCGCCAGCAGGGTTGGGTTCCGGGATGGAAATGAGCAGTTCTTC. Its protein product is CASRVGFRDGNEQFF.

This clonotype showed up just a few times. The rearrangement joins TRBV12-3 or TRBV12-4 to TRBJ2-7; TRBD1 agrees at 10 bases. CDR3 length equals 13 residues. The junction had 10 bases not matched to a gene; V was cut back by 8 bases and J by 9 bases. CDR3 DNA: TGTGCCAGCCACCGGGACAGGGGCGGTTTGCAGTACTTC. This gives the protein CASHRDRGGLQYF.

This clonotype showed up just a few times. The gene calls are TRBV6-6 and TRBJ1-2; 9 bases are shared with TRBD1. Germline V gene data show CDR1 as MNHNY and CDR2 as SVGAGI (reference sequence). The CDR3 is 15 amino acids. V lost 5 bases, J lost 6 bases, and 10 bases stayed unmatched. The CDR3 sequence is CASSKGTGRFNGYTF. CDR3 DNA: TGTGCCAGCAGTAAGGGGACAGGGCGGTTCAATGGCTACACCTTC.

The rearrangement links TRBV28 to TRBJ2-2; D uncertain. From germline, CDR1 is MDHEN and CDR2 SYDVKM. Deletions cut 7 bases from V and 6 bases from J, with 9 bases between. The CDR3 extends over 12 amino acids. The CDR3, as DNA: TGTGCCAGCAAGACCTGGGCCGGGGAGCTGTTTTTT. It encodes CASKTWAGELFF.